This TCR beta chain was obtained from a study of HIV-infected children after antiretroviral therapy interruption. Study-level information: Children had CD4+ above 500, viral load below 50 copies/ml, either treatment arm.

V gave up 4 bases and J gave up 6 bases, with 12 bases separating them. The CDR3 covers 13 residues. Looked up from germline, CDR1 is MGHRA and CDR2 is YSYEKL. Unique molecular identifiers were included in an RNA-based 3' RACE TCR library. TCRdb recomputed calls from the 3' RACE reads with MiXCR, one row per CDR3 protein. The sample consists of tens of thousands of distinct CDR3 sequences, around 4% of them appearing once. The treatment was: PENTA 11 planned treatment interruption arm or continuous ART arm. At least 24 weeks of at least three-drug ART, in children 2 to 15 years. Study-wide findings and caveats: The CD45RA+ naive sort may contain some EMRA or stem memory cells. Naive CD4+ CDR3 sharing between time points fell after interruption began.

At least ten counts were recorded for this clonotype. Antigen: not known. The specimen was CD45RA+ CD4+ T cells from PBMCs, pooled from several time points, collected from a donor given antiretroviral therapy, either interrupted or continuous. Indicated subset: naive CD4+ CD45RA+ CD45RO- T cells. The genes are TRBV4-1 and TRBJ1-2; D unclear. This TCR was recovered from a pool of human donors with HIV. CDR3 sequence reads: CASSLTPSNGYTF. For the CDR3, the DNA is TGCGCCAGCAGCCTTACTCCGAGCAATGGCTACACCTTC.